This TCR beta chain was identified in a study of blood T cells in healthy people across ages. Together with a sample-barcoded 5' primer, a J-beta primer mix was included in a second PCR lasting roughly 6 to 12 cycles. Each CDR3 protein is one row after TCRdb ran MiXCR on the 5' RACE reads. The data hold fewer than 650,000 distinct CDR3 sequences, with 27% observed a single time. A word on this clonotype: Its target is not known.

The CDR3 extends over 12 amino acids. Germline CDR1 and CDR2: DFQATT and SNEGSKA (reference sequence). Trimming pared 4 bases from V and 5 bases from J, leaving 9 bases between. Study-level points and caveats: Changes seen in expanded clonotypes were possibly confounded by donor CMV status left unknown.

The data were also submitted as part of a second study, on T cells of mothers and their children. That work adds: Sequencing returned over 8.5 million TCR beta CDR3 reads per mother and several million per child.

This receptor was obtained from a boy aged 2 to 10 in good health. The sample consisted of blood. V usage is TRBV20-1 and J usage is TRBJ2-1; D remains unclear. The CDR3 reads CSATETHNEQFF. The DNA for the CDR3 is TGCAGTGCTACCGAGACCCACAATGAGCAGTTCTTC.